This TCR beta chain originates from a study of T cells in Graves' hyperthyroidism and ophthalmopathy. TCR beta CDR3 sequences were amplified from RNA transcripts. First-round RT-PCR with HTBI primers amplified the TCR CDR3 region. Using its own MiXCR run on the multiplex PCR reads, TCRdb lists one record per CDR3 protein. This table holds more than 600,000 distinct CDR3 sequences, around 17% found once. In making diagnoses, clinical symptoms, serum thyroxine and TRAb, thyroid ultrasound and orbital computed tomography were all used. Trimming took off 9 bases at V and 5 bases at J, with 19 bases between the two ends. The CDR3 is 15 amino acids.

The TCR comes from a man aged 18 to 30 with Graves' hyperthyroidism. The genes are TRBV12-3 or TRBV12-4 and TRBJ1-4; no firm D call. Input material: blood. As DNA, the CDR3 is TGTGCCAGTCGCCTCTCCCGCCGGGAAAATGAAAAACTGTTTTTT. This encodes CASRLSRRENEKLFF.